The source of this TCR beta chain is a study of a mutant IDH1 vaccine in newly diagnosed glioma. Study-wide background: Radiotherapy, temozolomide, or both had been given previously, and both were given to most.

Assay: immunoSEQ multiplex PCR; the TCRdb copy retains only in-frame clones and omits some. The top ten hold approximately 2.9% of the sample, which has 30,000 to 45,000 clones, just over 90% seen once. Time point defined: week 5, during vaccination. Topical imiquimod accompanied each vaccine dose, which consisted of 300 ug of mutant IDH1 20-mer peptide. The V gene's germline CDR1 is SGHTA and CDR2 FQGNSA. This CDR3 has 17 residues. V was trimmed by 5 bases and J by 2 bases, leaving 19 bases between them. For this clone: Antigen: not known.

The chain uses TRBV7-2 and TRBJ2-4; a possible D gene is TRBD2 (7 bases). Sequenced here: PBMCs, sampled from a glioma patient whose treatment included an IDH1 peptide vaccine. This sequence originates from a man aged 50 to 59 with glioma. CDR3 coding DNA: TGTGCCAGCAGCGTTGGGGGGGGCGCAGGGTCCAAAAACATTCAGTACTTC. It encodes CASSVGGGAGSKNIQYF.